A single sample is the source of the 11 T cell receptor beta chains below, sequenced in a study of T-cell memory formation after mild COVID-19. MiXCR was run by TCRdb on the 5' RACE reads, yielding one entry per CDR3 protein. The profile shows some 40,000 distinct CDR3 sequences, approximately 6.8% of them singletons. Sample: PBMCs or a T cell subset sorted from them (not recorded which). These receptors originate from a man between 18 and 35 years old who had mild COVID-19 (a few samples of this study predate the infection). Cell type and time point are not known.

This clonotype has only a few counts. This chain connects TRBV25-1 to TRBJ2-5; D is possibly TRBD1 (6 bases). The CDR3 contains 13 residues. Germline V gene data show CDR1 as MGHDK and CDR2 as SYGVNS. V was cut by 8 bases and J by 7 bases, with 17 bases left in between. In DNA, the CDR3 is TGTGCCAGCCGGGACACTGGGTTTGGGACCCAGTACTTC. Translated: CASRDTGFGTQYF.

This clonotype was detected many times. The chain has TRBV4-2 and TRBJ2-3; perhaps TRBD2 as D (6 bases). V was clipped by 3 bases and J by 6 bases, with 22 bases between them. Germline-derived CDR1 and CDR2 are LGHNA and YNFKEQ. The CDR3 sequence is 17 residues long. CDR3 sequence: CASSQAGGAGTIDTQYF. The CDR3 DNA is TGTGCCAGCAGCCAGGCCGGCGGGGCGGGAACGATTGATACGCAGTATTTT.

DNA of the CDR3: TGTGCCAGCAGTCGCGCGACCGGGGCGGTTAATGAAAAACTGTTTTTT. Its translation is CASSRATGAVNEKLFF. The V call is TRBV6-5, the J call TRBJ1-4; D is possibly TRBD1 (5 bases). Deletions cut 5 bases from V and 4 bases from J, with 17 bases between. Germline-derived CDR1 and CDR2 are MNHEY and SVGAGI. The CDR3 length is 16 residues.

This clonotype came up many times. V usage is TRBV5-1 and J usage is TRBJ2-1; 7 bases map to TRBD2. The V gene end was trimmed by 0 bases and the J gene end by 9 bases; junction bases not matched to a gene: 9. Germline values: CDR1 SGHRS, CDR2 YFSETQ. CDR3 length: 15 residues. As DNA, the CDR3 is TGCGCCAGCAGCTTGGTCCCGGGACTAAGGAGTGAGCAGTTCTTC. Its protein is CASSLVPGLRSEQFF.

The chain uses TRBV3-1 and TRBJ2-3; D might be TRBD1 (7 bases). The germline V and J ends were trimmed by 7 bases and 2 bases, with 16 bases remaining between them. Per germline, CDR1 LGHDT and CDR2 YNNKEL (reference sequence). The CDR3 is 15 amino acids. CDR3 DNA sequence: TGTGCCAGCACCCAGGGGGGTATCCTCACAGATACGCAGTATTTT. Its translation: CASTQGGILTDTQYF.

This clonotype occurred a few times. CDR3 bases: TGTGCCTGGAGCACTAGCGGCGGGGAGACCCAGTACTTC. It yields the protein CAWSTSGGETQYF. The chain uses TRBV30 and TRBJ2-5; 8 bases map to TRBD2. The V segment lost 3 bases and the J segment 5 bases; nucleotides outside the gene matches: 5. Germline V CDR1 and CDR2: GTSNPN, SVGIG (reference sequence). This CDR3 is 13 amino acids long.

The chain carries TRBV7-2 and TRBJ2-1; D remains ambiguous. Germline-derived CDR1 and CDR2 are SGHTA and FQGNSA. V gave up 2 bases and J gave up 5 bases, with 13 bases separating them. The CDR3 length is 15 residues. CDR3 in DNA: TGTGCCAGCAGCTTAATCTGGCAGGCGGACAATGAGCAGTTCTTC. Translating it yields CASSLIWQADNEQFF.

This clonotype was detected a few times. J is TRBJ1-5 and V is TRBV4-1; 9 bases are a match to TRBD1. The length of the CDR3 is 16 residues. V dropped 1 base and J dropped 7; count of bases not matched to a gene: 8. Germline-derived CDR1 and CDR2 are MGHRA and YSYEKL. The CDR3: CASSQGPTGGWQPQHF. DNA of the CDR3: TGCGCCAGCAGCCAAGGCCCCACAGGGGGCTGGCAGCCCCAGCATTTT.

V gene TRBV28 combines with J gene TRBJ2-3, with 8 nucleotides matching TRBD1. V trimming: 2 bases; J trimming: 4 bases; junction bases outside the gene matches: 5. There are 15 residues in the CDR3. Germline V gives CDR1 MDHEN, CDR2 SYDVKM. The CDR3 loop reads CASSLQGAGSDTQYF. The CDR3 bases are TGTGCCAGCAGTTTACAGGGGGCTGGGTCAGATACGCAGTATTTT.

The rearrangement joins TRBV5-8 to TRBJ2-3, with 8 bases that match TRBD1. J was trimmed by 3 bases and V by 4 bases; bases with no gene match: 7. This CDR3 is 15 amino acids long. Germline V gives CDR1 SGHTS, CDR2 YDEGEE. The CDR3 reads CASSHGQGGTDTQYF. In DNA, the CDR3 is TGTGCCAGCAGCCACGGACAGGGAGGAACAGATACGCAGTATTTT.

This clonotype was detected many times. The rearrangement joins TRBV11-2 to TRBJ2-3; perhaps TRBD2 as D (6 bases). The CDR3 loop spans 15 amino acids. Trimming shortened V by 6 bases and J by 2 bases, and 15 bases separated the two germline ends. Germline CDR1 and CDR2: SGHAT and FQNNGV. The CDR3 DNA follows: TGTGCCAGCAGTCCTAAGGCGGGGAACACAGATACGCAGTATTTT. This translates into CASSPKAGNTDTQYF. The full variable domain, its missing parts supplied by reference TRBV11-2 and TRBJ2-3, is EAGVAQSPRYKIIEKRQSVAFWCNPISGHATLYWYQQILGQGPKLLIQFQNNGVVDDSQLPKDRFSAERLKGVDSTLKIQPAKLEDSAVYLCASSPKAGNTDTQYFGPGTRLTVL.